This T cell receptor (beta chain) was profiled in a study of cytomegalovirus exposure and HLA in healthy donors. In the case of this clone: Its antigen is unknown.

Germline assignment: CDR1 SQVTM and CDR2 ANQGSEA. Unmatched junction bases numbered 15, after V lost 6 bases and J lost 2 bases. This CDR3 comprises 16 residues. PCR employed 60 Vbeta and 13 Jbeta primers. Repertoires were generated with immunoSEQ multiplex PCR, while TCRdb's copy carries only in-frame clones and drops some. The sample has some 150,000 clones, around 78% seen once; the top ten hold roughly 2.8%. Study observations and caveats: Based on reports, TCR beta sequences accurately predicted HLA-A and HLA-B alleles for most subjects. Sequence variants that were highly shared formed a cluster that was likely a sequencing artifact.

Input material: PBMCs. This TCR derives from a male donor in good health and CMV-seronegative. The V call is TRBV29-1, the J call TRBJ2-5; 7 nucleotides align to TRBD2. The CDR3 DNA sequence: TGCAGCGTAGATAGCCGGGGGGACGGGGCACAAGAGACCCAGTACTTC. Translated: CSVDSRGDGAQETQYF.